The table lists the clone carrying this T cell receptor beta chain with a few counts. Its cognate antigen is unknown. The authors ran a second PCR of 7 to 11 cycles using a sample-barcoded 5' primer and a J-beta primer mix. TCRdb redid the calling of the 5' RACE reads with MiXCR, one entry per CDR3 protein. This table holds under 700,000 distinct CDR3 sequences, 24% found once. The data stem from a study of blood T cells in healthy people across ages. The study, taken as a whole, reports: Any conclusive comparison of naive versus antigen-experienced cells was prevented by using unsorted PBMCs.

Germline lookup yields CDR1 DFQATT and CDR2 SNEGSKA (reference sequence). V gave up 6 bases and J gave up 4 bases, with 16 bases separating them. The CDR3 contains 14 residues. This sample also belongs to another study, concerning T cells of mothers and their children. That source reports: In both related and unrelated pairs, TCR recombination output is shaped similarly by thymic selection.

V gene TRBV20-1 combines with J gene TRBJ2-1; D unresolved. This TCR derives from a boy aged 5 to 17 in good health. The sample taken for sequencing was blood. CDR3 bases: TGCAGTGCCCGCCCGAAGTTCCATTACAATGAGCAGTTCTTC. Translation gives CSARPKFHYNEQFF.